This TCR beta chain was documented in a study of vaccination and CD4 T cells after COVID-19. Study-wide findings and caveats: The median number of SARS-CoV-2-reactive clonotypes increased from 21 to 38, a change that did not reach significance.

The Oncomine TCR Beta short-read assay was applied to DNA of cultured CD4+ T cells. TCRdb recomputed calls from the PCR reads with MiXCR, one row per CDR3 protein. The sample carries some 9,600 distinct CDR3 sequences, approximately 59% recorded once. The CDR3 has 14 amino acids. Germline values: CDR1 SEHNR, CDR2 FQNEAQ (reference sequence). The junction had 6 bases not matched to a gene; V was cut back by 5 bases and J by 8 bases. Regarding treatment: approximately 10-day PBMC culture with coronavirus spike peptide pools or control peptides (ViraFEST assay). This clonotype was detected only once. Its antigen is still unknown.

The sample consisted of CD4+ T cells from blood, cultured in vitro. The chain is built from TRBV7-9 and TRBJ1-4, with TRBD1 matching over 9 bases. This TCR derives from a human donor who had recovered from COVID-19. DNA for the CDR3: TGTGCCAGCAGCAACAGGGGGCGGCTAGAAAAACTGTTTTTT. Translated: CASSNRGRLEKLFF.